This TCR beta chain was captured by sequencing in a study of CD8+ T cells in alopecia areata. Turning to the study itself: Recipient mice, approximately 7-11-week-old female C3H/HeJ animals, received skin from 6-12-month-old C3H/HeJ graft donors with spontaneous alopecia.

Cutaneous lymph node cells were pooled, and they were sorted using CD4, CD8alpha, NKG2D, NKG2ACE and other markers. The authors extracted RNA and reverse transcribed it into cDNA as the sequencing template. Libraries were prepared by immunoSEQ multiplex PCR; TCRdb keeps only in-frame clonotypes and omits some of them. The specimen has over 250,000 clones, none found just once. As concerns this clone: Genes and germline come from the mouse. The sequence runs out 3 residues before the end of the CDR3; the remainder is reconstructed from the germline J gene.

Trimming took off 2 bases at V and 0 bases at J, with 9 bases between the two ends. In germline, CDR1 is FNHDT, CDR2 SITEND (reference sequence). The CDR3 sequence is 16 residues long. Sequencing was performed on CD4+ T cells sorted from a lymph node. The rearrangement joins TRBV19 to TRBJ1-6, with a weak D call TRBD1 (6 bases). TRBJ1-6 counts as an open reading frame of uncertain function. This receptor was identified in a C3H/HeJ mouse with alopecia areata. This line is of MHC haplotype H2-k. The sequenced CDR3 bases are TGTGCCAGCAGTATGCAGGGGAATTCCTATAATTCGCCC. Its translation: CASSMQGNSYNSP. The complete CDR3 sequence is CASSMQGNSYNSPLYF.